The clone carrying this TCR beta chain was observed a handful of times. The data stem from a study of T cells in narcolepsy. Across the whole study: Donors had narcolepsy type 1 or type 2, or were healthy controls.

TCRdb keeps only in-frame clones here, not all; method: immunoSEQ multiplex PCR. The sample consists of about 20,000 clones, around 83% of them appearing once. Germline-derived CDR1 and CDR2 are LGHNA and YSLEER. Deletions cut 4 bases from V and 8 bases from J, with 20 bases between. The CDR3 consists of 16 residues. The source of this sequence is a human donor in good health. The chain joins TRBV4-3 to TRBJ2-2, with D perhaps being TRBD1 or TRBD2 (5 bases each). Sequenced: memory (CD45RA-) CD4+ T cells from blood. CDR3 protein: CASSLGDPTKGGELFF. In nucleotides, the CDR3 is TGCGCCAGCAGCCTGGGGGATCCCACCAAGGGGGGGGAGCTGTTTTTT.